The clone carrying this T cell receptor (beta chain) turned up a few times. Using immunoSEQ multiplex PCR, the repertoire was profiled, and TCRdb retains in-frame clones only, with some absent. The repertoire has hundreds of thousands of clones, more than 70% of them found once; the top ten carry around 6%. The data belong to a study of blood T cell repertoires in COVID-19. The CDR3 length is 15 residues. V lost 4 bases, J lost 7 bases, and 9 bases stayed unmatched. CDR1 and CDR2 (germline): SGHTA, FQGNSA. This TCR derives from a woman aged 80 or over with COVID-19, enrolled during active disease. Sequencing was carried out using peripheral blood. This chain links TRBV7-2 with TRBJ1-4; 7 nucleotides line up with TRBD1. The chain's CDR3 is CASSSLGTGAEKLFF. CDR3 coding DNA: TGTGCCAGCAGCTCCTTAGGAACAGGGGCTGAAAAACTGTTTTTT.